What follows are 24 T cell receptor beta chains derived from one specimen sequenced in a study of CXCR3-negative and CXCR3-positive naive CD8 T cells. Their antigens are not known. It was by 5' RACE with UMI labels that the TRB cDNA libraries were prepared. Using the 5' RACE reads, TCRdb records one entry per CDR3 protein without DNA. The data show roughly 130,000 distinct CDR3 sequences, and the top ten clones hold roughly 0.62%. Regarding the study as a whole: In CXCR3-positive naive cells, the TRB CDR3s were more hydrophobic than in CXCR3-negative naive cells.

The sample taken for sequencing was naive CXCR3+ CD8+ T cells from blood. The subset is: CD45RO-CCR7+CD27+CD95- naive CD8+ T cells expressing CXCR3 (TNR3+). The receptor set was obtained from a human donor in good health. Some clones in this sample may be carry-over from other donors' samples.

The V gene is TRBV4-3, the J gene TRBJ2-1; TCRdb designates TRBD1, a call that cannot be tested without DNA. CDR1 and CDR2 from the germline V gene are LGHNA and YSLEER. The CDR3 has 15 residues. CDR3 amino acids: CASSQDRQGSGEQFF.

This rearrangement joins TRBV7-6 to TRBJ2-1; as DNA is missing, the TRBD2 call by TCRdb cannot be tested. The CDR3 runs 16 residues. In germline, CDR1 is SGHVS, CDR2 FNYEAQ. The CDR3 loop is CASSLGGLMVLNEQFF.

The rearrangement joins TRBV4-1 to TRBJ2-7. Per germline, CDR1 MGHRA and CDR2 YSYEKL. The CDR3 consists of 13 residues. This CDR3 is CASSQEVVDEQYF.

This chain connects TRBV3-1 to TRBJ2-2; TCRdb reports TRBD1, a call that lacks DNA to check it against. Germline CDR1 and CDR2: LGHDT and YNNKEL (reference sequence). There are 17 residues in the CDR3. The CDR3 reads CASSQDIAGIHTGELFF.

The V and J genes are TRBV9 and TRBJ1-1; the D call from TCRdb, TRBD1, cannot be confirmed without DNA. The CDR3 runs 17 residues. CDR1 is SGDLS, CDR2 YYNGEE, per germline. CDR3 protein: CASSKRDWTGGNTEAFF. The full variable domain, in which reference TRBV9 and TRBJ1-1 provide the parts outside the CDR3, is DSGVTQTPKHLITATGQRVTLRCSPRSGDLSVYWYQQSLDQGLQFLIQYYNGEERAKGNILERFSAQQFPDLHSELNLSSLELGDSALYFCASSKRDWTGGNTEAFFGQGTRLTVV.

V usage is TRBV5-5 and J usage is TRBJ2-7; TCRdb lists TRBD1, though no DNA is available to test this call. Per the germline V gene, CDR1 is SGHKS and CDR2 is YYEKEE (reference sequence). This CDR3 has 14 amino acids. The CDR3 reads CASSPQQGTYEQYF.

The V gene is TRBV15, the J gene TRBJ1-1; TCRdb reports TRBD1, a call that lacks DNA to check it against. Germline V gene sequence: CDR1 LNHNV, CDR2 YYDKDF (reference sequence). This CDR3 has 15 residues. The CDR3 is CATSRGQGANTEAFF.

The chain uses TRBV7-9 and TRBJ2-5; the TCRdb D gene call, TRBD2, has no DNA to confirm it. The V gene's germline CDR1 is SEHNR and CDR2 FQNEAQ (reference sequence). This CDR3 has 13 residues. CDR3 amino acids: CASRGLAGETQYF.

The rearrangement links TRBV12-3 or TRBV12-4 to TRBJ2-5; with no DNA, the TCRdb D assignment of TRBD2 cannot be verified. This CDR3 has 16 amino acids. The CDR3 sequence is CASSSPRDLEEETQYF.

V and J are TRBV27 and TRBJ1-4; no DNA is available, so the TRBD1 call from TCRdb remains unchecked. The CDR3 runs 15 residues. Germline CDR1 and CDR2: MNHEY and SMNVEV (reference sequence). The CDR3 sequence is CTSSPSDRGDEKLFF.

This sequence joins TRBV7-9 and TRBJ2-2; TCRdb selects TRBD1, and the lack of DNA leaves this call unchecked. The CDR3 consists of 15 residues. Per the germline V gene, CDR1 is SEHNR and CDR2 is FQNEAQ (reference sequence). The CDR3 loop is CASSTDRGETGELFF.

This chain connects TRBV28 to TRBJ1-5; TCRdb selects TRBD1, and the lack of DNA leaves this call unchecked. Germline V gene lookup returns CDR1 MDHEN and CDR2 SYDVKM. The CDR3 has 14 amino acids. CDR3 in amino acids: CASSWGQGLEPQHF.

The chain recombines TRBV19 with TRBJ2-7; TCRdb's D gene call, TRBD1, goes unchecked for lack of DNA. The CDR3 is 14 amino acids. Germline V gene sequence: CDR1 LNHDA, CDR2 SQIVND (reference sequence). The CDR3 reads CASREFEGVGEQYF.

J is TRBJ2-4 and V is TRBV28; absent DNA, TCRdb's TRBD1 call cannot be checked. Germline lookup yields CDR1 MDHEN and CDR2 SYDVKM. The CDR3 has 14 amino acids. CDR3 protein: CASSWRQGKNIQYF.

The V call is TRBV29-1, the J call TRBJ2-3; there is no DNA to check the TCRdb D call of TRBD2. The CDR3 has 14 residues. The germline CDR1 and CDR2 sequences are SQVTM and ANQGSEA. CDR3 region: CSVESALRLDTQYF.

The chain joins TRBV7-9 to TRBJ2-5; there is no DNA to check the TCRdb D call of TRBD2. Germline V gene sequence: CDR1 SEHNR, CDR2 FQNEAQ (reference sequence). The CDR3 length is 16 residues. This CDR3 reads CASSSWTSGGEETQYF.

This chain links TRBV7-2 with TRBJ1-1. CDR3 size: 14 residues. In germline, CDR1 is SGHTA, CDR2 FQGNSA. The CDR3 reads CASSLEPLNTEAFF.

V gene TRBV24-1 combines with J gene TRBJ2-2. In germline, CDR1 is KGHDR, CDR2 SFDVKD. This CDR3 region has 13 residues. The CDR3 spells CATSETNTGELFF.

The CDR3: CSVDRGIYNEQFF. The chain is built from TRBV29-1 and TRBJ2-1; there is no DNA to check the TCRdb D call of TRBD1. Germline values: CDR1 SQVTM, CDR2 ANQGSEA. The length of the CDR3 is 13 residues.

The chain recombines TRBV28 with TRBJ2-7. Germline V gene lookup returns CDR1 MDHEN and CDR2 SYDVKM. The CDR3 length is 13 residues. CDR3 amino acids: CASSLLEFDEQYF.

This sequence joins TRBV10-2 and TRBJ2-7. The germline CDR1 and CDR2 sequences are WSHSY and SAAADI. The CDR3 runs to 12 residues. CDR3 loop: CAGSESLYEQYF.

The chain combines TRBV6-2 or TRBV6-3 with TRBJ2-1. CDR3 length equals 14 residues. The germline CDR1 and CDR2 sequences are MNHEY and SVGEGT. The CDR3: CASSYGNVYNEQFF.

The chain joins TRBV15 to TRBJ1-5; TCRdb indicates TRBD1, and absent DNA this call remains unverified. Looked up from germline, CDR1 is LNHNV and CDR2 is YYDKDF (reference sequence). The length of the CDR3 is 17 residues. This CDR3 reads CATSKGQGVLSNQPQHF.

The chain combines TRBV29-1 with TRBJ1-2. Germline V gene lookup returns CDR1 SQVTM and CDR2 ANQGSEA. The length of the CDR3 is 14 residues. CDR3: CSVERVDQNYGYTF.